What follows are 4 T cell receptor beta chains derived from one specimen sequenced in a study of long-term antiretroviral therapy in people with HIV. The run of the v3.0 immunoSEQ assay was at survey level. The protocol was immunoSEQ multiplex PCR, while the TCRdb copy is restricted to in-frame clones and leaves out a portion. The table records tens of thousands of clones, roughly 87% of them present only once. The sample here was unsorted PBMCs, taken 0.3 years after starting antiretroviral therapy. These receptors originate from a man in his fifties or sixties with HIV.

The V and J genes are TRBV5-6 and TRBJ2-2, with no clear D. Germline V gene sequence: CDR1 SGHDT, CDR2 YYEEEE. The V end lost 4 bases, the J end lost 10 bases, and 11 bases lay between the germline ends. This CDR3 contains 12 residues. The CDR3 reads CASSGGHVELFF. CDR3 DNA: TGTGCCAGCAGCGGTGGCCATGTGGAGCTGTTTTTT. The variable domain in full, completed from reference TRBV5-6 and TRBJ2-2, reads DAGVTQSPTHLIKTRGQQVTLRCSPKSGHDTVSWYQQALGQGPQFIFQYYEEEERQRGNFPDRFSGHQFPNYSSELNVNALLLGDSALYLCASSGGHVELFFGEGSRLTVL.

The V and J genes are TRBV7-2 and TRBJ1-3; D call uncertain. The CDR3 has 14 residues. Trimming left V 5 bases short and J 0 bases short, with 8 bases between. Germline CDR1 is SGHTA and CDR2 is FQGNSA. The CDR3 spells CASSATISGNTIYF. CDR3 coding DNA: TGTGCCAGCAGCGCGACGATCTCTGGAAACACCATATATTTT.

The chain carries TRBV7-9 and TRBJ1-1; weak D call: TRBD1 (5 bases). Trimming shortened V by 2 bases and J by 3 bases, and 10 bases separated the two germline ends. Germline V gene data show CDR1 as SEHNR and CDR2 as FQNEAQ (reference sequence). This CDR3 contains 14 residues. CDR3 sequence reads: CASSLTRGDTEAFF. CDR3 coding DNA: TGTGCCAGCAGCTTAACCAGAGGGGACACTGAAGCTTTCTTT. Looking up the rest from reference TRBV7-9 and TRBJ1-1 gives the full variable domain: DTGVSQNPRHKITKRGQNVTFRCDPISEHNRLYWYRQTLGQGPEFLTYFQNEAQLEKSRLLSDRFSAERPKGSFSTLEIQRTEQGDSAMYLCASSLTRGDTEAFFGQGTRLTVV.

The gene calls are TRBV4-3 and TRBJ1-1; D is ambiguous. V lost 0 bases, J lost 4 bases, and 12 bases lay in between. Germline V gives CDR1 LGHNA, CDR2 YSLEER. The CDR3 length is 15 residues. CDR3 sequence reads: CASSQDRGISTEAFF. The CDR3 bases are TGCGCCAGCAGCCAAGATCGAGGCATCTCCACTGAAGCTTTCTTT.